The clone carrying this T cell receptor beta chain came up a few times. Per the original data handling: Estimation of nucleated cell counts relied on the amplification of reference gene primers. Repertoires were generated with immunoSEQ multiplex PCR, while TCRdb's copy carries only in-frame clones and drops some. Clonal size and the V and J genes are those of that table, whereas D and trimming came from the DNA. The sample has fewer than 35,000 clones, roughly 90% seen once; the top ten hold 9.5% to 15%. The sample comes from a study of blood T cell repertoires in COVID-19. Study background: Samples of COVID-19 (acute and convalescent) were obtained from the United States, Italy and Spain.

Trimming took 3 bases from V and 6 from J, leaving 15 bases between them. This CDR3 region has 15 residues. The germline gives CDR1 MGHRA, CDR2 YSYEKL. The chain employs TRBV4-1 and TRBJ2-1; D ambiguous. Sequenced input: peripheral blood. This receptor was identified in a human donor in a cohort sampled during active COVID-19. The chain's CDR3 is CASSQPGLKVNEQFF. The CDR3 bases are TGCGCCAGCAGCCAGCCGGGTCTGAAAGTCAATGAGCAGTTCTTC.